This is a list of T cell receptor beta chains from one sample in a study of blood T cells in healthy people across ages. TCRdb itself ran the 5' RACE reads through MiXCR, one entry per CDR3 protein. The sample contains hundreds of thousands of distinct CDR3 sequences, more than 40% of which appear only once. The specimen sequenced was blood. The receptors here all came from a man aged 60 to 75 in good health. The CDR3 runs from the conserved cysteine through the conserved F or W. Fields, in order: clone size, D gene, V gene, J gene, CDR3 protein, CDR3 DNA. A D gene is named only where the DNA matches it firmly. Some rows have no size entry. The others give once, few or many, or a class for an expanded clone.

>once|TRBD2|TRBV12-3/TRBV12-4|TRBJ2-1
CASLAGGTNEQFF
TGTGCCAGCCTAGCGGGGGGTACTAATGAGCAGTTCTTC
>few|.|TRBV6-1|TRBJ2-4
CASSEVGLAKNIQYF
TGTGCCAGCAGTGAAGTGGGTTTGGCCAAAAACATTCAGTACTTC
>few|.|TRBV5-5|TRBJ1-6
CASSLVGDNSPLHF
TGTGCCAGCAGCTTGGTGGGGGATAATTCACCCCTCCACTTT
>.|.|TRBV7-2|TRBJ1-1
CASSLGIYPEAFF
TGTGCCAGCAGCCTAGGCATTTACCCTGAAGCTTTCTTT
>.|.|TRBV4-3|TRBJ2-2
CASSQRTAGELFF
TGCGCCAGCAGCCAACGCACAGCCGGGGAGCTGTTTTTT
>few|TRBD2|TRBV11-2|TRBJ2-4
CASSPAGTSGSQYF
TGTGCCAGCAGCCCGGCCGGGACTAGCGGCTCACAGTACTTC
>.|TRBD2|TRBV4-3|TRBJ2-1
CASSQGTSGGQNEQFF
TGCGCCAGCAGCCAAGGGACTAGCGGGGGGCAGAATGAGCAGTTCTTC
>.|.|TRBV29-1|TRBJ1-1
CSVDLDGREAFF
TGCAGCGTTGACCTTGACGGGAGGGAAGCTTTCTTT
>few|.|TRBV12-3/TRBV12-4|TRBJ2-3
CAQSRQPSTDTQYF
TGTGCCCAGAGCAGACAGCCCAGCACAGATACGCAGTATTTT
>.|.|TRBV11-2|TRBJ2-5
CASSSSTTQYF
TGTGCCAGCAGCTCAAGTACGACCCAGTACTTC
>few|TRBD2|TRBV7-2|TRBJ2-5
CASSRHWTSGLQETQYF
TGTGCCAGCAGCCGGCACTGGACTAGCGGTTTGCAAGAGACCCAGTACTTC
>.|TRBD1|TRBV10-3|TRBJ1-2
CAISVRQGDGYTF
TGTGCCATCAGTGTTCGACAGGGAGATGGCTACACCTTC
>.|.|TRBV12-3/TRBV12-4|TRBJ2-5
CASSFGGLTQYF
TGTGCCAGCAGTTTTGGCGGCTTGACCCAGTACTTC
>.|.|TRBV20-1|TRBJ1-2
CSARDGAWTNYGYTF
TGCAGTGCTAGGGACGGGGCATGGACTAACTATGGCTACACCTTC
>few|TRBD1|TRBV20-1|TRBJ2-7
CSADDRGVEQYF
TGCAGTGCTGACGACAGGGGAGTCGAGCAGTACTTC
>once|TRBD2|TRBV18|TRBJ2-5
CASSPPPRGIQETQYF
TGTGCCAGCTCACCACCGCCGCGGGGGATCCAAGAGACCCAGTACTTC
>many|.|TRBV7-2|TRBJ2-4
CASSQVGGNIQYF
TGTGCCAGCAGCCAAGTCGGGGGAAACATTCAGTACTTC
>many|.|TRBV12-3/TRBV12-4|TRBJ2-3
CASSFKGADTQYF
TGTGCCAGCAGTTTTAAGGGGGCAGATACGCAGTATTTT
>.|TRBD1|TRBV7-9|TRBJ1-1
CASSLDRDRGITEAFF
TGTGCCAGCAGCTTAGACCGGGACAGGGGTATTACTGAAGCTTTCTTT
>.|TRBD1|TRBV20-1|TRBJ1-2
CSAEVGGTGERNYGYTF
TGCAGTGCTGAGGTCGGCGGGACAGGGGAGAGGAACTATGGCTACACCTTC
>.|.|TRBV10-3|TRBJ2-2
CAIKSIATGELFF
TGTGCCATCAAGTCGATCGCCACCGGGGAGCTGTTTTTT
>.|.|TRBV6-2/TRBV6-3|TRBJ2-7
CASRVINTGDYEQHF
TGTGCCAGCAGGGTTATAAATACAGGGGACTACGAGCAGCACTTC
>.|.|TRBV20-1|TRBJ2-7
CSANRQESYEQYF
TGCAGTGCTAATAGGCAGGAGTCCTACGAGCAGTACTTC
>few|.|TRBV21-1|TRBJ1-2
CASSKKGRERHGYTF
TGTGCCAGCAGCAAGAAGGGCAGGGAAAGACATGGCTACACCTTC
>.|TRBD1|TRBV5-1|TRBJ1-2
CASSLATRWDSYGYTF
TGCGCCAGCAGCTTGGCCACCCGATGGGACAGCTATGGCTACACCTTC
>.|.|TRBV5-8|TRBJ2-7
CASSFRLGAIREEQYF
TGTGCCAGCAGCTTCCGTCTGGGGGCGATCCGTGAGGAGCAGTACTTC
>.|TRBD1|TRBV6-5|TRBJ2-6
CASSNDRGLRGLGANVLTF
TGTGCCAGCAGTAACGACAGGGGGCTTCGGGGTCTCGGGGCCAACGTCCTGACTTTC
>once|.|TRBV2|TRBJ2-5
CASSEAWDGTQYF
TGTGCCAGCAGTGAGGCGTGGGATGGGACCCAGTACTTC
>few|.|TRBV2|TRBJ2-2
CASSEDTGELFF
TGTGCCAGCAGTGAAGACACCGGGGAGCTGTTTTTT
>.|.|TRBV4-3|TRBJ2-1
CASSQEGTSSYNEQFF
TGCGCCAGCAGCCAAGAGGGAACTAGCTCCTACAATGAGCAGTTCTTC
>few|.|TRBV12-3/TRBV12-4|TRBJ2-1
CASGTEQFF
TGTGCCAGCGGGACTGAGCAGTTCTTC